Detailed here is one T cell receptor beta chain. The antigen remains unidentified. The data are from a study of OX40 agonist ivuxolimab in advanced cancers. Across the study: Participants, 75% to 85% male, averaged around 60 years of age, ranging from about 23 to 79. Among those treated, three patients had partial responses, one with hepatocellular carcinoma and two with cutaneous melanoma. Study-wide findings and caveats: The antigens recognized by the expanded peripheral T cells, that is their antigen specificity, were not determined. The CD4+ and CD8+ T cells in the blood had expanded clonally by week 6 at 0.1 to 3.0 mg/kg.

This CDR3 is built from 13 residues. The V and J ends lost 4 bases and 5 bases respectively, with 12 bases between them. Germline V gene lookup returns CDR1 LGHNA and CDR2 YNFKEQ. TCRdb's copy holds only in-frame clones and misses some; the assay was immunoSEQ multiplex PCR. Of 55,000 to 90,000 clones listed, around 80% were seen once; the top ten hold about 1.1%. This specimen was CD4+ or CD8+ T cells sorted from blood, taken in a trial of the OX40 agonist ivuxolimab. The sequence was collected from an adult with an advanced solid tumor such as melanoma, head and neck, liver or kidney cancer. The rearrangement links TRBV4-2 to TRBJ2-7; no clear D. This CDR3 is CASSLGPFDEQYF. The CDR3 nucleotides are TGTGCCAGCAGCCTCGGGCCATTCGACGAGCAGTACTTC.